These T cell receptor beta chains were read from a single sample in a study of siplizumab effects on memory and regulatory T cells. Their antigen targets remain unknown. Profiling relied on immunoSEQ multiplex PCR, and the TCRdb table lists in-frame clones only, not all of them. The sample includes 12,000 or so clones, approximately 45% seen only once; the top ten take about 39%. Material: CFSE-low (dividing) CD8+ T cells sorted from an allogeneic mixed lymphocyte reaction. These receptors originate from a human donor in good health; the cells came from an allogeneic mixed lymphocyte reaction. Some clones in this sample may be carry-over from other donors' samples. CDR3s include the opening cysteine and the closing phenylalanine or tryptophan. Each record gives: J gene, V gene, CDR3 protein.

>TRBJ2-7|TRBV7-9
CASSLAAGTGFYEQYF
>TRBJ2-7|TRBV7-9
CASRPLPFEQYF
>TRBJ1-2|TRBV29-1
CSVEDKGGLYGYTF
>TRBJ2-1|TRBV6-6
CASTRSWIDEQFF
>TRBJ1-1|TRBV5-4
CASSWGPGQGPQAFF
>TRBJ2-7|TRBV4-1
CASSHNSGGTYEQYF
>TRBJ2-1|TRBV6-6
CASFRQRSSYNEQFF
>TRBJ2-7|TRBV6-5
CASSYSANPYEQYF
>TRBJ2-2|TRBV7-9
CASSLVSYYTGELFF
>TRBJ2-7|TRBV10-2
CASSYGQGYEQYF
>TRBJ1-1|TRBV7-9
CASTDRGGNTEAFF
>TRBJ2-1|TRBV6-6
CASSVSGSYNEQFF
>TRBJ2-1|TRBV7-2
CASSPGPGLNEQFF
>TRBJ2-1|TRBV29-1
CSVEEVLGEQFF
>TRBJ2-2|TRBV15
CATREQGNTGELFF
>.|TRBV5-6
CASSLEERYPDYEQYF
>TRBJ1-2|TRBV4-1
CASSQLDRGPYGYTF
>TRBJ1-2|TRBV27
CASSLWTGYGYTF
>TRBJ1-4|TRBV27
CASSPRDSYNEKLFF
>TRBJ2-1|TRBV7-9
CASSFGGYNEQFF
>TRBJ2-7|TRBV6-5
CASRSAGIYEQYF
>TRBJ2-5|TRBV21-1
CASTVGSGQGIETQYF
>TRBJ2-7|TRBV25-1
CASSQGTGPYEQYF
>TRBJ2-3|TRBV9
CASSGLAGVSSWTDTQYF
>TRBJ1-5|TRBV4-1
CASSQDQRGLQPQHF
>TRBJ1-1|TRBV7-9
CASSLGGVRTEAFF
>TRBJ2-1|TRBV27
CASSFIEGNEQFF
>TRBJ2-2|TRBV10-3
CAISRGDGELFF
>TRBJ2-7|TRBV13
CASSITDYEQYF